This TCR beta chain was identified during a study of regulatory T cells in long-lasting Graves disease. To note about this clonotype: The antigen is unknown.

The CDR3 covers 14 residues. Trimming left V 5 bases short and J 1 base short, with 11 bases between. CDR1 is SGHTA, CDR2 FQGNSA, per germline. Indicated time point: persistent/refractory GD, antithyroid drugs over 5 years with positive TRAb. After RNA was extracted from PBMCs, the TCR library was made from it. Those enrolled as patients came out of an endocrinology department in Xi'an, China. Building of the TCR beta libraries involved iRepertoire HTBI primers and Arm-PCR of CDR3 regions. TCRdb recomputed calls from the multiplex PCR reads with MiXCR, one row per CDR3 protein. Here the sample spans roughly 450,000 distinct CDR3 sequences, roughly 22% being singletons. Whole-study findings and limits: Small sample size may have lowered accuracy. TRBV28 was favored in persistent disease, as were TRBJ1-2 and TRBJ2-5.

V is TRBV7-2 and J is TRBJ1-1, with D unresolved. This TCR derives from a female donor with Graves disease. Sequenced here: peripheral blood mononuclear cells (PBMCs), sampled when the disease was refractory, from a patient treated with antithyroid drugs. This CDR3 reads CASSQWFRNTEAFF. The CDR3 nucleotides read TGTGCCAGCAGCCAGTGGTTCAGGAACACTGAAGCTTTCTTT.